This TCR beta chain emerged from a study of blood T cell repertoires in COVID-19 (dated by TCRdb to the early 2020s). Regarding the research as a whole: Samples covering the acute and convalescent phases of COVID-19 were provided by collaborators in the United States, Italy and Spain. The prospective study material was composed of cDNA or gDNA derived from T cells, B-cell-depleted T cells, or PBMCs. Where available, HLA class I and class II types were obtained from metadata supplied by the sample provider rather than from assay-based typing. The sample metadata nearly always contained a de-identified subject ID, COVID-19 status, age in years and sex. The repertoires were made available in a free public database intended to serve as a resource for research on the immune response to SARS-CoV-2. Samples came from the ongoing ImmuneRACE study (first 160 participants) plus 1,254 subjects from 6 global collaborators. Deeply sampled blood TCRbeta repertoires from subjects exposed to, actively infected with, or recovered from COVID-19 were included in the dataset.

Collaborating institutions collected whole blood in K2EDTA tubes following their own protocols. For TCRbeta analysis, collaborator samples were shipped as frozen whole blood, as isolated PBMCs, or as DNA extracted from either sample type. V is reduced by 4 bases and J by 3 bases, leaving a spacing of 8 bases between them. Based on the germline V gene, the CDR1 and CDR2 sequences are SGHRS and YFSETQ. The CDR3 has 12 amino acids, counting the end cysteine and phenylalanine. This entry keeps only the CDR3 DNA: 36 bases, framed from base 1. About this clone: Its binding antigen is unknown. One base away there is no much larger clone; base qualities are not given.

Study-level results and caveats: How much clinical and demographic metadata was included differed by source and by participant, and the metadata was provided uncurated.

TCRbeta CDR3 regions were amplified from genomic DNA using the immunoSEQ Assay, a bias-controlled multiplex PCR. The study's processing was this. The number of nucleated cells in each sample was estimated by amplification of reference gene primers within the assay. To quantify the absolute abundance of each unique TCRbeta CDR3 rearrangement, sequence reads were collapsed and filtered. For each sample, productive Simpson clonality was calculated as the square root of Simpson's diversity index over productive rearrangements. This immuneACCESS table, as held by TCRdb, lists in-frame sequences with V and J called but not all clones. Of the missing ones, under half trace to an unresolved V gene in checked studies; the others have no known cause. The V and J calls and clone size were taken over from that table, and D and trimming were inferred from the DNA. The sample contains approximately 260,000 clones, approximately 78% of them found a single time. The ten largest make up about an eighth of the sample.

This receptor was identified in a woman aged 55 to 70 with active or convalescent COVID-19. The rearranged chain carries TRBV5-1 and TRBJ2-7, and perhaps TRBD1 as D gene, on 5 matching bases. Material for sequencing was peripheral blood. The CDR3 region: CASSRGSYEQYF. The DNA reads TGCGCCAGCAGCAGGGGCAGCTACGAGCAGTACTTC.